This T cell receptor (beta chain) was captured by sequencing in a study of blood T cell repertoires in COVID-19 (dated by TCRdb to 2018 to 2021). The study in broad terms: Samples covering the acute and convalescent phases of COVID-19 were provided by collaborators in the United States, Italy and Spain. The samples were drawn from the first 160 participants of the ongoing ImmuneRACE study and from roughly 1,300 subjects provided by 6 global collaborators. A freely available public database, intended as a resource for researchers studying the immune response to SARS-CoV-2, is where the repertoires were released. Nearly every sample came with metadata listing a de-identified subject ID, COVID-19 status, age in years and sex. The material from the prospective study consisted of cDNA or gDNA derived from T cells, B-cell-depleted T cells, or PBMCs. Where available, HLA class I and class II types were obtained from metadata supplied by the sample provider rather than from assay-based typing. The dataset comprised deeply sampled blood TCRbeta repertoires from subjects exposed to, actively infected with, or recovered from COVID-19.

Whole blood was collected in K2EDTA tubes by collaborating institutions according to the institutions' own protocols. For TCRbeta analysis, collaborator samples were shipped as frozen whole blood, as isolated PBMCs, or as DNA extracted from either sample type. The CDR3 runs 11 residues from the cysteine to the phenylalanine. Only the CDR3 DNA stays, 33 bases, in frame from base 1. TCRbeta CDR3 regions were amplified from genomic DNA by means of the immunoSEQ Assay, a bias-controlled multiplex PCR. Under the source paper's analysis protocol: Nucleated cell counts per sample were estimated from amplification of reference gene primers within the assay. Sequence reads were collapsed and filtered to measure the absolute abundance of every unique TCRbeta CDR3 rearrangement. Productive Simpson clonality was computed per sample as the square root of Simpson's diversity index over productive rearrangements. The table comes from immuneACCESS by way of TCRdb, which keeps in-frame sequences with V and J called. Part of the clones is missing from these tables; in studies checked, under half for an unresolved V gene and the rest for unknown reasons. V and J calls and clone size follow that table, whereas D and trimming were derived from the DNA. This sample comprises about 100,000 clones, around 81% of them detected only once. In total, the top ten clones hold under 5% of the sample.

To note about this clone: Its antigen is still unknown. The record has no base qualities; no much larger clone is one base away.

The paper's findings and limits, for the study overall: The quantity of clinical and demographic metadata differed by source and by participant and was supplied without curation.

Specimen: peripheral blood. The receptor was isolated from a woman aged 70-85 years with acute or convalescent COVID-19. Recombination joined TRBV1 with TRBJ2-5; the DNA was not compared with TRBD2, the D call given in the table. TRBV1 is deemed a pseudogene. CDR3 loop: CTTLAEETQYF. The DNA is TGCACCACCTTAGCGGAAGAGACCCAGTACTTC.